This T cell receptor beta chain is drawn from a study of T cells in localized non-small cell lung cancer. The repertoire was sequenced with immunoSEQ multiplex PCR; TCRdb's copy has only in-frame clones and lacks some. The table lists thousands of clones, roughly 29% of them singletons. The V end was cut by 0 bases, the J end by 1 base, with 13 bases between. Germline CDR1 SGHNT, CDR2 YENEEA. The CDR3 runs to 17 residues. This clonotype was sampled from a male donor older than 55 with stage I lung adenocarcinoma. The chain recombines TRBV11-3 with TRBJ1-5; D possibly corresponds to TRBD1 (6 bases). The sequencing used lung tumor tissue, collected before any cancer treatment. CDR3 loop: CASSLDVGAGSNQPQHF. CDR3 nucleotide sequence: TGTGCCAGCAGCTTAGATGTGGGGGCTGGGAGCAATCAGCCCCAGCATTTT.